Presented here are 2 T cell receptor beta chains from one specimen sequenced in a study of cytomegalovirus exposure and HLA in healthy donors. PCR employed 60 Vbeta and 13 Jbeta primers. Assay used: immunoSEQ multiplex PCR; TCRdb lists only in-frame clones, some missing. Its clone listing holds 30,000 to 35,000 clones. The sample comprised PBMCs. The receptors were sampled from a woman between 35 and 50 years old in good health and CMV-seropositive.

A word on this clone: One end of the junction fails to match germline, which may point to a read error. V is TRBV5-4 and J is TRBJ2-7, with D possibly being TRBD2 (5 bases). The germline gives CDR1 SGHNT, CDR2 YYREEE (reference sequence). This CDR3 contains 15 residues. Here the CDR3 reads CASRRDRPSSHEQYF. The CDR3, as DNA: TGTGCCAGCAGGAGGGATCGACCATCCTCCCACGAGCAGTACTTC.

Written as DNA, the CDR3 is TGTGCCAGCAGTTCAGCCGGGACAGGGGATGAAAAACTGTTTTTT. Amino acids: CASSSAGTGDEKLFF. This chain links TRBV28 with TRBJ1-4; 10 nucleotides match TRBD1. This CDR3 comprises 15 residues. V lost 4 bases and J lost 6; bases outside the gene matches: 5. Germline values: CDR1 MDHEN, CDR2 SYDVKM.